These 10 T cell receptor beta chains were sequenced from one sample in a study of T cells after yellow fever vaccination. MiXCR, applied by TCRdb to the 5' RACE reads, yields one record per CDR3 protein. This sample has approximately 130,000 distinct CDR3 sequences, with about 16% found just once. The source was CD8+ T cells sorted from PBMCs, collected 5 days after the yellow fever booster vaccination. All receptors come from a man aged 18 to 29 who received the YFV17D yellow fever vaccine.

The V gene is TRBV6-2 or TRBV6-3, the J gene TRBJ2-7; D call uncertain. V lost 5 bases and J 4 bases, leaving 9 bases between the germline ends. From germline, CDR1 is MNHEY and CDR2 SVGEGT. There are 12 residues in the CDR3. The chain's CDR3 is CASSVGRYEQYF. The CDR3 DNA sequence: TGTGCCAGCAGTGTCGGACGGTACGAGCAGTACTTC.

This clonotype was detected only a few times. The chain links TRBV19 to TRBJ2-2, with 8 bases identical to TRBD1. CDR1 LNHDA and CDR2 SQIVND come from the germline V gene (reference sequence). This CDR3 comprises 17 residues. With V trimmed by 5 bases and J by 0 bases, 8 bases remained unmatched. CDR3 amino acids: CASSLSGQGSNTGELFF. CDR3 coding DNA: TGTGCCAGTAGTCTTTCCGGACAGGGATCGAACACCGGGGAGCTGTTTTTT.

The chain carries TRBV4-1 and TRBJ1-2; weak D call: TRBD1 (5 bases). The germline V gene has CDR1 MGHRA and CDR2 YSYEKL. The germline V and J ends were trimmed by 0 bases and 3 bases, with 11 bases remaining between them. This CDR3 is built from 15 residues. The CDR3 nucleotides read TGCGCCAGCAGCCAAGATAGGGGAGCCTACTATGGCTACACCTTC. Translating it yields CASSQDRGAYYGYTF.

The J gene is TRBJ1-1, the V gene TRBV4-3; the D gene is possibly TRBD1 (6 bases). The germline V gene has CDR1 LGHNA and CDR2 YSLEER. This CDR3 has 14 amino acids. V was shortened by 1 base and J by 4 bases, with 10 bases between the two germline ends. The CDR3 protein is CASSQVGGLTEAFF. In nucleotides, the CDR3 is TGCGCCAGCAGCCAAGTGGGGGGGCTCACTGAAGCTTTCTTT.

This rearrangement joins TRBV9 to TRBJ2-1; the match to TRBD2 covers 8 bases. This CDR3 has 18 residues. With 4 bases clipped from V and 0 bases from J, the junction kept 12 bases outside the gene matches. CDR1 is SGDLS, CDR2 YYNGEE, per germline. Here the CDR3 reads CASSPRRAGGYSYNEQFF. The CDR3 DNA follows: TGTGCCAGCAGCCCCCGTCGTGCGGGGGGTTACTCCTACAATGAGCAGTTCTTC.

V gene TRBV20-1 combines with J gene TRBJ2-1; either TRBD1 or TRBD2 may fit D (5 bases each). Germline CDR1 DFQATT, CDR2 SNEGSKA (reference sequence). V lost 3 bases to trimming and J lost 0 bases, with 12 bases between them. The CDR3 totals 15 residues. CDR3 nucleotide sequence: TGCAGTGCTAGGACGGGGCAGAGCTCCTACAATGAGCAGTTCTTC. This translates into CSARTGQSSYNEQFF.

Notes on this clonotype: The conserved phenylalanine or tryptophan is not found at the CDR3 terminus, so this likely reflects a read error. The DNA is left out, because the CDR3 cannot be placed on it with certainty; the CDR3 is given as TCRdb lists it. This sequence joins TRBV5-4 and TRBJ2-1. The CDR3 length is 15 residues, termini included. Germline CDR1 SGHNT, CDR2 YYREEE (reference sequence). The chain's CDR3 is CASSLDGSSYNEQLL.

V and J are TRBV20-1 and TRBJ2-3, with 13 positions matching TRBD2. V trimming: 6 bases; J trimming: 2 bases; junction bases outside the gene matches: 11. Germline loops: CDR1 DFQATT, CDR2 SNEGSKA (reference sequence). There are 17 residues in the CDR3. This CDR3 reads CSARTSGGDYFTDTQYF. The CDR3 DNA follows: TGCAGTGCCAGGACTAGCGGGGGCGATTACTTCACAGATACGCAGTATTTT.

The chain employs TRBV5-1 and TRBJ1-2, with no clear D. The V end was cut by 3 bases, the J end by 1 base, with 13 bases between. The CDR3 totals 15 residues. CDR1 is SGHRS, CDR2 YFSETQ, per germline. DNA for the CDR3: TGCGCCAGCAGCTGGCGGAGCTTCGATAACTATGGCTACACCTTC. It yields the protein CASSWRSFDNYGYTF. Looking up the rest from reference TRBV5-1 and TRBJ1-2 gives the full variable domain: KAGVTQTPRYLIKTRGQQVTLSCSPISGHRSVSWYQQTPGQGLQFLFEYFSETQRNKGNFPGRFSGRQFSNSRSEMNVSTLELGDSALYLCASSWRSFDNYGYTFGSGTRLTVV.

CDR3 in amino acids: CASSSAGGRHEQFF. The CDR3 DNA follows: TGTGCCAGCAGTTCAGCGGGGGGGCGCCATGAGCAGTTCTTC. V usage is TRBV27 and J usage is TRBJ2-1, with 10 bases lining up with TRBD2. CDR1 MNHEY and CDR2 SMNVEV come from the germline V gene (reference sequence). The CDR3 contains 14 residues. J gave up 8 bases and V 4 bases, and 5 bases lay outside the gene matches.